This is a list of T cell receptor beta chains from one sample in a study of T cell repertoires in cytomegalovirus infection. Via MiXCR, TCRdb re-called the reads, giving one row per CDR3 protein. The sample yields 150,000 to 200,000 distinct CDR3 sequences, about 18% seen once. The specimen sequenced was CD8+ T cells from PBMCs. The receptors here all came from a human donor in good health (CMV status not recorded). Some clones in this sample may be carry-over from other donors' samples. The CDR3 runs from the conserved cysteine through the conserved F or W. A D gene is named only where the DNA matches it firmly. Only some rows state a clone size, as once, few, many or a class for expanded clones.

d_gene | j_gene | v_gene | abundance | CDR3aa | CDR3nt
NA | TRBJ1-2 | TRBV7-9 | NA | CASSLAQDRSNYGYTF | TGTGCCAGCAGCTTAGCCCAGGACAGATCAAACTATGGCTACACCTTC
NA | TRBJ2-5 | TRBV10-3 | NA | CAISSSDLPEEETQYF | TGTGCCATCAGTTCCTCGGACCTCCCGGAGGAGGAGACCCAGTACTTC
TRBD2 | TRBJ2-2 | TRBV6-2/TRBV6-3 | NA | CASNLGLEANTGELFF | TGTGCCAGCAATCTAGGACTAGAAGCGAACACCGGGGAGCTGTTTTTT
TRBD1 | TRBJ2-7 | TRBV6-2/TRBV6-3 | few | CASSYGRGSYEQYF | TGTGCCAGCAGTTACGGCAGGGGGTCCTACGAGCAGTACTTC
TRBD1 | TRBJ2-1 | TRBV7-6 | many | CASRNRDRPSDEQFF | TGTGCCAGCAGAAACCGGGACAGGCCCTCGGATGAGCAGTTCTTC
TRBD2 | TRBJ2-7 | TRBV7-9 | NA | CASSATGTSDPYEQYF | TGTGCCAGCAGCGCAACCGGGACTAGCGATCCCTACGAGCAGTACTTC
NA | TRBJ2-7 | TRBV7-6 | few | CASSSLSGLRTYEQYF | TGTGCCAGCAGCTCCCTTTCTGGGCTGCGCACCTACGAGCAGTACTTC
TRBD1 | TRBJ2-7 | TRBV7-9 | NA | CASSLTGTASYEQYF | TGTGCCAGCAGCTTAACCGGGACAGCCTCCTACGAGCAGTACTTC
NA | TRBJ1-4 | TRBV7-9 | few | CASSPPKVTSTNEKLFF | TGTGCCAGCAGCCCCCCCAAGGTCACTTCAACTAATGAAAAACTGTTTTTT
NA | TRBJ1-1 | TRBV6-2/TRBV6-3 | few | CASRADIRNTEAFF | TGTGCCAGCAGAGCGGACATCCGAAACACTGAAGCTTTCTTT
NA | TRBJ1-2 | TRBV18 | NA | CASSPEQDYFNYGYTF | TGTGCCAGCTCACCAGAACAGGATTACTTTAACTATGGCTACACCTTC
NA | TRBJ1-5 | TRBV27 | NA | CASSLTTPAINQPQHF | TGTGCCAGCAGTTTAACGACACCCGCTATCAATCAGCCCCAGCATTTT
NA | TRBJ1-1 | TRBV6-5 | NA | CASSFQGAEAFF | TGTGCCAGCAGTTTCCAGGGAGCTGAAGCTTTCTTT
NA | TRBJ1-1 | TRBV28 | many | CASSLSAEAFF | TGTGCCAGCAGTCTGTCTGCTGAAGCTTTCTTT
NA | TRBJ2-7 | TRBV7-2 | NA | CASSFGNYEQYF | TGTGCCAGCAGCTTTGGTAACTACGAGCAGTACTTC
TRBD1 | TRBJ2-3 | TRBV4-3 | few | CASSPSGTVTDTQYF | TGCGCCAGCAGCCCCTCCGGGACAGTGACAGATACGCAGTATTTT
NA | TRBJ2-2 | TRBV27 | NA | CASSLGYPNTGELFF | TGTGCCAGCAGTTTGGGTTACCCGAACACCGGGGAGCTGTTTTTT
NA | TRBJ1-2 | TRBV7-8 | few | CASSPGQPYGYTF | TGTGCCAGCAGCCCAGGACAGCCCTATGGCTACACCTTC
NA | TRBJ2-2 | TRBV7-2 | NA | CASRDSLNTGELFF | TGTGCCAGCAGGGACTCCCTGAACACCGGGGAGCTGTTTTTT
NA | TRBJ2-1 | TRBV6-2/TRBV6-3 | NA | CASRKLVSYNEQFF | TGTGCCAGCAGAAAACTAGTCTCCTACAATGAGCAGTTCTTC
NA | TRBJ1-2 | TRBV4-2 | NA | CASSQEILENYGYTF | TGTGCCAGCAGCCAAGAAATCCTCGAAAACTATGGCTACACCTTC
NA | TRBJ1-2 | TRBV2 | NA | CASSESLGGSDGYTF | TGTGCCAGCAGTGAATCGTTAGGGGGGTCCGATGGCTACACCTTC
NA | TRBJ1-3 | TRBV7-2 | NA | CASSFPGVHSGNTIYF | TGTGCCAGCAGCTTCCCCGGGGTCCACTCTGGAAACACCATATATTTT
TRBD1 | TRBJ1-6 | TRBV4-3 | few | CASSSATGAYSPLHF | TGCGCCAGCAGCTCGGCTACAGGGGCGTATTCACCCCTCCACTTT
NA | TRBJ2-1 | TRBV7-9 | NA | CASSLFLKENEQFF | TGTGCCAGCAGCTTATTTCTCAAGGAGAATGAGCAGTTCTTC
NA | TRBJ1-2 | TRBV25-1 | NA | CASSDRGHYPYGYTF | TGTGCCAGCAGTGACCGGGGACACTACCCCTATGGCTACACCTTC
TRBD1 | TRBJ2-5 | TRBV4-1 | few | CASSSGQFQETQYF | TGCGCCAGCAGCTCGGGACAGTTTCAGGAGACCCAGTACTTC
NA | TRBJ1-2 | TRBV6-6 | few | CASSYSKGGYGYTF | TGTGCCAGCAGTTACTCGAAAGGGGGCTATGGCTACACCTTC
TRBD1 | TRBJ2-2 | TRBV27 | many | CASSLTPDRADTGELFF | TGTGCCAGCAGTTTAACACCCGACAGGGCCGACACCGGGGAGCTGTTTTTT
NA | TRBJ2-7 | TRBV4-1 | NA | CASSQEGRPSSYEQYF | TGCGCCAGCAGCCAAGAAGGCAGGCCGAGCTCCTACGAGCAGTACTTC
TRBD2 | TRBJ2-7 | TRBV6-2/TRBV6-3 | NA | CASSYSRASGDYEQYF | TGTGCCAGCAGTTACTCGAGGGCTAGCGGGGACTACGAGCAGTACTTC
NA | TRBJ2-3 | TRBV6-6 | NA | CASSYMGLSTDTQYF | TGTGCCAGCAGTTACATGGGATTAAGTACAGATACGCAGTATTTT
NA | TRBJ2-5 | TRBV12-3/TRBV12-4 | NA | CASMRAGETQYF | TGTGCCAGCATGAGGGCCGGGGAGACCCAGTACTTC
NA | TRBJ1-4 | TRBV7-9 | few | CASMFPRGRDNEKLFF | TGTGCCAGCATGTTTCCCCGGGGGAGAGATAATGAAAAACTGTTTTTT
NA | TRBJ2-3 | TRBV30 | few | CAWSVIAVYTDTQYF | TGTGCCTGGAGTGTAATAGCCGTTTACACAGATACGCAGTATTTT
NA | TRBJ2-1 | TRBV6-6 | few | CASSYESASSYNEQFF | TGTGCCAGCAGTTACGAGAGCGCGAGCTCCTACAATGAGCAGTTCTTC
NA | TRBJ2-1 | TRBV6-6 | few | CASSYPPGRSSYNEQFF | TGTGCCAGCAGTTACCCCCCGGGGAGGTCGTCCTACAATGAGCAGTTCTTC
TRBD1 | TRBJ1-1 | TRBV4-1 | few | CASSQDPGTVTNTEAFF | TGCGCCAGCAGCCAAGATCCCGGGACAGTTACGAACACTGAAGCTTTCTTT